This record looks at one TCR beta chain sequence and its context. In the original workflow: For nucleated cells, counts were estimated from reference gene primer amplification. Some clones are missing from TCRdb's copy, which holds only in-frame ones; the method was immunoSEQ multiplex PCR. D and trimming come from the DNA, and the V and J calls and clone size come from that table. This sample has a few hundred thousand clones; 88% occur once, and the top ten carry almost 9.5%. This sample stems from a study of blood T cell repertoires in COVID-19. Study-wide context: Sites across the United States, Italy and Spain contributed samples from acute and convalescent COVID-19. From T cells, B-cell-depleted T cells, or PBMCs came the material, which was cDNA or gDNA.

In germline, CDR1 is LNHDA, CDR2 SQIVND (reference sequence). The CDR3 covers 14 residues. J was trimmed by 5 bases and V by 7 bases; bases with no gene match: 5. The V gene is TRBV19, the J gene TRBJ2-3, with 11 nucleotides matching TRBD1. Sequences were obtained from peripheral blood. This sequence was found in a young man with active or convalescent COVID-19. In nucleotides, the CDR3 is TGTGCCAGTAACGGACAGGGGGCGGGAGATACGCAGTATTTT. Translated, it gives CASNGQGAGDTQYF.